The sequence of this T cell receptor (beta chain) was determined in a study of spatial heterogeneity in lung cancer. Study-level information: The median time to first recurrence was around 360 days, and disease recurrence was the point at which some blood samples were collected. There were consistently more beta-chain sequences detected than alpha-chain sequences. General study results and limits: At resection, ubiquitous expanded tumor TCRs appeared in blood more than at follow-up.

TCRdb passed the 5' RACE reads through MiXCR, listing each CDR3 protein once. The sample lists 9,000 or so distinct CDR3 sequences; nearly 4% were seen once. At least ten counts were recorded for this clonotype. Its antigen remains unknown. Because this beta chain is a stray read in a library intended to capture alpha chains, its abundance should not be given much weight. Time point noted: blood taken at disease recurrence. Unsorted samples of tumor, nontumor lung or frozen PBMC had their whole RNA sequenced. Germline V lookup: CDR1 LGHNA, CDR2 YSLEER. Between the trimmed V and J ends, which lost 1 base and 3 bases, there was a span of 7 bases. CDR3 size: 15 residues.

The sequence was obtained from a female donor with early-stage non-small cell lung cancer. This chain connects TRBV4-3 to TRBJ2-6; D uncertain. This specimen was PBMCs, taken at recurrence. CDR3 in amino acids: CASSQVGNGANVLTF. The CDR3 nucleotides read TGCGCCAGCAGCCAAGTAGGAAATGGGGCCAACGTCCTGACTTTC.